This T cell receptor (beta chain) was retrieved from a study of blood T cells in healthy people across ages. The use of a sample-barcoded 5' primer and a J-beta primer mix characterized a second PCR of 7 to 11 cycles. All cDNA molecules were each tagged by a template-switch adaptor with 12 random nucleotides. TCRdb ran MiXCR on the 5' RACE reads and lists one entry per CDR3 protein. The sample has more than 1.4 million distinct CDR3 sequences, around 42% seen once. In this sample, this clonotype turned up a few times. The CDR3 is 16 amino acids. The germline V gene has CDR1 SGDLS and CDR2 YYNGEE. V shed 3 bases and J 0 bases; nucleotides not matched to a gene: 4.

V and J are TRBV9 and TRBJ2-3; 10 nucleotides match TRBD1. The receptor comes from a woman between 18 and 29 years old in good health. The sample taken for sequencing was blood. The CDR3 sequence: CASSGRTGGSTDTQYF. DNA of the CDR3: TGTGCCAGCAGCGGAAGGACAGGGGGAAGCACAGATACGCAGTATTTT.